What follows are 6 T cell receptor beta chains derived from one specimen sequenced in a study of blood T cell repertoires in COVID-19 (dated by TCRdb to 2019 to 2021). Library prep was done by the immunoSEQ multiplex PCR assay. The source is immuneACCESS, and TCRdb retained only in-frame sequences with V and J called. Part of the clones is not carried over; for the studies checked, unresolved V genes explain less than half of this, and the remainder is unexplained. Across this sample there are 150,000 to 200,000 clones, with roughly 87% seen only once. The ten largest clones take up roughly 11% of the sample. Sequencing was done on a sample of PBMCs or T cells enriched from blood (not recorded which). Source of these receptors: a middle-aged man who had recovered from COVID-19.

The chain recombines TRBV29-1 with TRBJ2-2, with D possibly matching TRBD1 (5 bases). V was trimmed by 4 bases and J by 7 bases, leaving 16 bases between them. This CDR3 region has 14 residues. CDR1 is SQVTM and CDR2 is ANQGSEA in the germline V gene. CDR3 in DNA: TGCAGCGTTGTTGTCGCCAGGGTGGGCGGGGAGCTGTTTTTT. Its translation: CSVVVARVGGELFF.

This chain uses TRBV5-4 with TRBJ2-7; 7 nucleotides agree with TRBD2. The CDR3 sequence is 15 residues long. The V segment lost 4 bases and the J segment 6 bases; nucleotides outside the gene matches: 13. Germline lookup yields CDR1 SGHNT and CDR2 YYREEE (reference sequence). In DNA, the CDR3 is TGTGCCAGCAGCATACCTAGTGGGGGGGTCTCCGAGCAGTACTTC. Amino acids: CASSIPSGGVSEQYF. Full variable domain (rest looked up from reference TRBV5-4 and TRBJ2-7): ETGVTQSPTHLIKTRGQQVTLRCSSQSGHNTVSWYQQALGQGPQFIFQYYREEENGRGNFPPRFSGLQFPNYSSELNVNALELDDSALYLCASSIPSGGVSEQYFGPGTRLTVT.

The gene calls are TRBV19 and TRBJ1-5, with 8 bases aligning to TRBD1. The CDR3 totals 17 residues. The V gene end was trimmed by 3 bases and the J gene end by 5 bases; junction bases not matched to a gene: 12. Germline values: CDR1 LNHDA, CDR2 SQIVND (reference sequence). The chain's CDR3 is CASSIGFRAGGDQPQHF. CDR3 nucleotides: TGTGCCAGTAGTATTGGGTTTAGGGCAGGGGGCGATCAGCCCCAGCATTTT.

The genes are TRBV3-1 (or the pseudogene TRBV3-2) and TRBJ2-5; D perhaps matches TRBD1 (5 bases). The CDR3 runs to 14 residues. In germline, CDR1 is LGHDT, CDR2 YNNKEL (reference sequence). With 7 bases removed from V and 2 bases from J, the gap between germline ends came to 14 bases. CDR3 sequence reads: CASILNRLQETQYF. The CDR3, as DNA: TGTGCCAGCATTTTGAACAGGTTACAAGAGACCCAGTACTTC.

The chain recombines TRBV5-1 with TRBJ2-3; possibly TRBD2 for D (5 bases). The germline V and J ends were trimmed by 0 bases and 2 bases, with 13 bases remaining between them. CDR1 is SGHRS and CDR2 is YFSETQ in the germline V gene. CDR3 size: 16 residues. CDR3 amino acids: CASSLEWRVNTDTQYF. In nucleotides, the CDR3 is TGCGCCAGCAGCTTGGAGTGGCGGGTTAACACAGATACGCAGTATTTT.

The chain uses TRBV28 and TRBJ2-2, with 7 bases that match TRBD1. This CDR3 spans 17 amino acids. The germline V gene encodes CDR1 MDHEN and CDR2 SYDVKM. The V and J ends lost 5 bases and 3 bases, in that order; junction bases with no gene match: 12. The CDR3 DNA reads TGTGCCAGCAGTAAACTTACGGGACAGAGGTACACCGGGGAGCTGTTTTTT. Translated: CASSKLTGQRYTGELFF.